Listed here are 5 T cell receptor beta chains from one sample, sequenced in a study of immune evolution from preneoplasia to lung adenocarcinoma. Clones were sequenced by immunoSEQ multiplex PCR, and TCRdb holds only the in-frame ones, with some missing. The table has 5,000 to 8,000 clones, roughly four fifths seen once; the top ten hold over 7.5%. Sequenced input: FFPE lung adenocarcinoma in situ tissue. All receptors derive from a donor at least 70 years old with lung adenocarcinoma.

This chain joins TRBV28 and TRBJ2-2; D possibly corresponds to TRBD1 (6 bases). V lost 9 bases and J 3 bases, leaving 11 bases between the germline ends. The CDR3 runs to 13 residues. From germline, CDR1 is MDHEN and CDR2 SYDVKM. CDR3 nucleotides: TGTGCCAGTGGGAACAGGGACACCGGGGAGCTGTTTTTT. It encodes CASGNRDTGELFF.

The chain joins TRBV29-1 to TRBJ2-1; 7 bases agree with TRBD2. Germline-derived CDR1 and CDR2 are SQVTM and ANQGSEA. This CDR3 comprises 13 residues. The trim removed 2 bases at V and 3 bases at J, leaving 1 base unmatched. The CDR3 nucleotides are TGCAGCGTTGAACGCGGGAGCTACAATGAGCAGTTCTTC. Encoded protein: CSVERGSYNEQFF.

The sample holds one count of this clone. The CDR3 is CASRNRDSHEAFF. For the CDR3, the DNA is TGTGCCAGCAGAAACCGGGACAGCCATGAAGCTTTCTTT. The J gene is TRBJ1-1, the V gene TRBV6-6, with 7 bases identical to TRBD1. J gave up 7 bases and V 6 bases, and 8 bases lay outside the gene matches. Per the germline V gene, CDR1 is MNHNY and CDR2 is SVGAGI (reference sequence). This CDR3 spans 13 amino acids.

The gene calls are TRBV5-1 and TRBJ1-4; 8 bases fit TRBD1. Germline V gene data show CDR1 as SGHRS and CDR2 as YFSETQ. This CDR3 spans 14 amino acids. V shed 3 bases and J 4 bases; nucleotides not matched to a gene: 2. The CDR3 protein is CASSSGGLNEKLFF. The CDR3 coding sequence is TGCGCCAGCAGCTCAGGGGGCCTTAATGAAAAACTGTTTTTT.

This clone was observed a few times. The J gene is TRBJ2-7, the V gene TRBV30; D ambiguous. The CDR3 covers 12 residues. Per germline, CDR1 GTSNPN and CDR2 SVGIG (reference sequence). V gave up 1 base and J gave up 3 bases, with 7 bases separating them. The DNA of the CDR3 is TGTGCCTGGAGTGCCCTGGACTACGAGCAGTACTTC. It translates to CAWSALDYEQYF.